This TCR beta chain comes out of a study of blood T cell repertoires in COVID-19. Per the original data handling: Counts of nucleated cells, estimated from reference gene primer amplification, were obtained. The assay was immunoSEQ multiplex PCR, and TCRdb's table has in-frame clones only and misses some. That table gives V, J and clone size, and the DNA gave D and trimming. This repertoire shows fewer than 200,000 clones, 70% to 90% found once; its top ten account for 3.5% to 5%. The germline V gene has CDR1 MNHEY and CDR2 SVGAGI. Trimming stripped 6 bases from V and 5 bases from J, with 10 bases between. CDR3 length: 13 residues.

J is TRBJ2-2 and V is TRBV6-5; unclear D gene. The specimen sequenced was PBMCs or T cells enriched from blood (not recorded which). This receptor was taken from a woman aged 50 to 60 who had recovered from COVID-19. The CDR3 here is CASSSPQTGELFF. CDR3 DNA sequence: TGTGCCAGCAGCTCCCCCCAGACCGGGGAGCTGTTTTTT.